This entry describes one TCR beta chain. This CDR3 region has 18 residues. Trimming stripped 2 bases from V and 5 bases from J, with 20 bases between. Germline V gene lookup returns CDR1 KGHDR and CDR2 SFDVKD. This specimen comes from a study of blood T cell repertoires in COVID-19. Turning to the study itself: Samples of COVID-19 (acute and convalescent) were obtained from the United States, Italy and Spain. The cDNA or gDNA used as material had been derived from T cells, B-cell-depleted T cells, or PBMCs.

Under the authors' procedure: The authors estimated nucleated cell counts from reference gene primer amplification. Some clones are missing from TCRdb's copy, which holds only in-frame ones; the method was immunoSEQ multiplex PCR. That table is the source of V, J and clone size, and D and trimming were worked out from the DNA. The top ten hold 6% to 8% of the sample, which has around 190,000 clones, 75% to 90% seen once. This sequence was found in a woman in her seventies with COVID-19, enrolled during active disease. This sequence joins TRBV24-1 and TRBJ2-2; D is possibly TRBD1 (6 bases). Input material: peripheral blood. This CDR3 is CATSDYGSGQGNTGELFF. For the CDR3, the DNA is TGTGCCACCAGTGATTACGGTTCGGGGCAGGGGAATACCGGGGAGCTGTTTTTT.